The 8 T cell receptor beta chains below were found in one sample sequenced in a study of T-cell reconstitution after alpha-beta-depleted transplantation in children. Unique molecular identifiers were built into the TCRbeta library. TCRdb passed the PCR reads through MiXCR, listing each CDR3 protein once. The table records 350,000 to 500,000 distinct CDR3 sequences, around two fifths of them present only once. Sequencing used PBMCs, obtained before TCRalphabeta/CD19-depleted stem cell transplant. The receptors derive from a girl aged 2-10 years with aplastic anemia, due to receive a stem cell transplant.

V is TRBV5-1 and J is TRBJ2-2; 10 bases fit TRBD1. CDR1 and CDR2 from the germline V gene are SGHRS and YFSETQ. Trimming took 4 bases from V and 0 from J; bases not matched to a gene: 0. This CDR3 comprises 15 residues. The CDR3 nucleotides read TGCGCCAGCAGCGGACAGGGGGCGAACACCGGGGAGCTGTTTTTT. Its translation: CASSGQGANTGELFF.

The CDR3 coding sequence is TGCAGTGCGGAGGTACTATCAGCCAATGAGCAGTTCTTC. Translating gives CSAEVLSANEQFF. The V gene is TRBV20-1, the J gene TRBJ2-1, with a tentative D call TRBD2 (5 bases). CDR1 is DFQATT, CDR2 SNEGSKA, per germline (reference sequence). Trimming took 6 bases from V and 6 from J, leaving 15 bases between them. The CDR3 contains 13 residues.

The chain employs TRBV20-1 and TRBJ2-7, with D perhaps TRBD1 (5 bases). Trimming left V 2 bases short and J 7 bases short, with 15 bases between. CDR1 and CDR2 (germline): DFQATT, SNEGSKA (reference sequence). CDR3 size: 13 residues. The CDR3 DNA sequence: TGCAGTGCTAGACCCGGTGGGGCTTATGAGCAGTACTTC. Protein: CSARPGGAYEQYF.

This rearrangement joins TRBV12-3 or TRBV12-4 to TRBJ2-2; D might be TRBD1 (5 bases). This CDR3 has 13 residues. Trimming took 10 bases from V and 6 from J, leaving 15 bases between them. The CDR3 sequence is CAIAIGVPGELFF. For the CDR3, the DNA is TGTGCCATCGCTATAGGGGTTCCCGGGGAGCTGTTTTTT.

This chain connects TRBV10-3 to TRBJ2-7; D not certain. Trimming shortened V by 7 bases and J by 2 bases, and 12 bases separated the two germline ends. This CDR3 is 13 amino acids long. Germline V gene sequence: CDR1 ENHRY, CDR2 SYGVKD. In DNA form, the CDR3 reads TGTGCCATCAAGGTCCCAGGCGCCTACGAGCAGTACTTC. It translates to CAIKVPGAYEQYF.

The rearrangement uses TRBV20-1 and TRBJ2-7; no firm D call. CDR3 length equals 13 residues. Germline CDR1 DFQATT, CDR2 SNEGSKA (reference sequence). Trimming shortened V by 0 bases and J by 4 bases, and 10 bases separated the two germline ends. The CDR3 reads CSARDLSDYEQYF. Here the CDR3 DNA reads TGCAGTGCTAGAGATCTCTCAGATTACGAGCAGTACTTC.

J is TRBJ1-3 and V is TRBV6-5; D ambiguous. Trimming cost V 4 bases and J 1 base, with 11 bases left between them. CDR3 length equals 15 residues. Germline CDR1 is MNHEY and CDR2 is SVGAGI. The CDR3 here is CASSSQTGSGNTIYF. CDR3 DNA: TGTGCCAGCAGTTCTCAGACGGGGTCTGGAAACACCATATATTTT.

The rearrangement joins TRBV10-3 to TRBJ2-5; TRBD1 might be the D (5 bases). Trimming stripped 8 bases from V and 2 bases from J, with 6 bases between. CDR3 length equals 11 residues. Germline CDR1 ENHRY, CDR2 SYGVKD. As DNA, the CDR3 is TGTGCCATCCGACAGCAAGAGACCCAGTACTTC. Encoded protein: CAIRQQETQYF.